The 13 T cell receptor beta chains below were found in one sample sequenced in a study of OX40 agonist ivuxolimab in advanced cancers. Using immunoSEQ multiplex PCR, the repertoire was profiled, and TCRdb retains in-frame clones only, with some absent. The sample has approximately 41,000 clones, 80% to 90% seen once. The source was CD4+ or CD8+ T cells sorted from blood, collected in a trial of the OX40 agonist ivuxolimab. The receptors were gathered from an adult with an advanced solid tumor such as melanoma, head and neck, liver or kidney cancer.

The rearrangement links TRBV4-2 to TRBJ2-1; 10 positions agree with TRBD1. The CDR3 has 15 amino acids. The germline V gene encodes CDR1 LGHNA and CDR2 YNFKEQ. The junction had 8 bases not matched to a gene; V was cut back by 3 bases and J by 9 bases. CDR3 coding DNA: TGTGCCAGCAGCCACTACGGGACAGGGGAGGGTGAGCAGTTCTTC. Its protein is CASSHYGTGEGEQFF.

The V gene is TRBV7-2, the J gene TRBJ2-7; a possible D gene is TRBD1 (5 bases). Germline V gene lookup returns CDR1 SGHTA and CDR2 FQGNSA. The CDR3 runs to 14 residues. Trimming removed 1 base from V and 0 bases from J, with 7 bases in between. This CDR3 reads CASSLVGLSYEQYF. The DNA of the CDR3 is TGTGCCAGCAGCTTAGTGGGGCTCTCCTACGAGCAGTACTTC.

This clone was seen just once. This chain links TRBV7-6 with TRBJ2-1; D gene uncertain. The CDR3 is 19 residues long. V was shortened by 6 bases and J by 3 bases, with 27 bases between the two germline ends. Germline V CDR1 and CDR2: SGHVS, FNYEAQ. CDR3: CASSSKAGLRLENYNEQFF. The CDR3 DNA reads TGTGCCAGCAGTTCTAAAGCCGGGCTCCGATTGGAGAACTACAATGAGCAGTTCTTC.

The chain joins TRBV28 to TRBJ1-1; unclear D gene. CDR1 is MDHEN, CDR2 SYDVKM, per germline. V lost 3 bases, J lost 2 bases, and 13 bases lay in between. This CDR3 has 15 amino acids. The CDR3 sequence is CASSFSPLRNTEAFF. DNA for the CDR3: TGTGCCAGCAGTTTTTCCCCTCTGAGAAACACTGAAGCTTTCTTT.

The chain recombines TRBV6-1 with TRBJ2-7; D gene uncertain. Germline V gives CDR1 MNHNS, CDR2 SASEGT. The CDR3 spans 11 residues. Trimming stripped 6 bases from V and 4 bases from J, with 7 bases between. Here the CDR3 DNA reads TGTGCCAGCAGGGATCGATACGAGCAGTACTTC. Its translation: CASRDRYEQYF.

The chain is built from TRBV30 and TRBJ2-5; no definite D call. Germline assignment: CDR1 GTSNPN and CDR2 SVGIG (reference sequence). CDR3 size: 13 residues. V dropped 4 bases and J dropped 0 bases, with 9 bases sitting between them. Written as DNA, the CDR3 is TGTGCCTGGAACGTTCAGAACCAAGAGACCCAGTACTTC. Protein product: CAWNVQNQETQYF. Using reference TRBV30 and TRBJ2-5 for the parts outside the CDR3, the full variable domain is SQTIHQWPATLVQPVGSPLSLECTVEGTSNPNLYWYRQAAGRGLQLLFYSVGIGQISSEVPQNLSASRPQDRQFILSSKKLLLSDSGFYLCAWNVQNQETQYFGPGTRLLVL.

CDR3 DNA: TGTGCCAGCAGAAAGCCGGGACAGGGGGTCTACGAGCAGTACTTC. This sequence encodes CASRKPGQGVYEQYF. The rearrangement uses TRBV28 and TRBJ2-7; TRBD1 agrees at 11 bases. Germline-derived CDR1 and CDR2 are MDHEN and SYDVKM. The V and J ends lost 6 bases and 3 bases, in that order; junction bases with no gene match: 7. This CDR3 is built from 15 residues.

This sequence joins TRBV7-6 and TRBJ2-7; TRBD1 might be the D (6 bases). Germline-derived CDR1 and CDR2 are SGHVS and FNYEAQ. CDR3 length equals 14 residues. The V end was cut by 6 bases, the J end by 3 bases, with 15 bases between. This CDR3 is CASSRGGLGYEQYF. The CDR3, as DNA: TGTGCCAGCAGTCGTGGGGGCTTAGGCTACGAGCAGTACTTC.

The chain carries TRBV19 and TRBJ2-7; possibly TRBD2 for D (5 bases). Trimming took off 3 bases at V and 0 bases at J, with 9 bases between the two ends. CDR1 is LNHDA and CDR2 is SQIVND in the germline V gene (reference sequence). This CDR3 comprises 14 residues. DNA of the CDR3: TGTGCCAGTAGTATCTCCCTAGCCTCCTACGAGCAGTACTTC. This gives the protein CASSISLASYEQYF.

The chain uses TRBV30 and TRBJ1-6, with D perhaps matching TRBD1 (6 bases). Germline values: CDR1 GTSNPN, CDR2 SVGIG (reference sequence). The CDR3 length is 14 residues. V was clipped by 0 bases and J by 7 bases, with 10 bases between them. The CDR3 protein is CAWSVDSDNSPLHF. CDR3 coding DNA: TGTGCCTGGAGTGTGGACAGTGACAATTCACCCCTCCACTTT.

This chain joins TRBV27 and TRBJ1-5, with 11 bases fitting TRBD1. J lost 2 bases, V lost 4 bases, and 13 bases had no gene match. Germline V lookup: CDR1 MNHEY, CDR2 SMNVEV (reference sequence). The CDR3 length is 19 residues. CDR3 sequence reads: CASSSLWGTGGLGNQPQHF. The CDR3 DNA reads TGTGCCAGCAGTTCTCTATGGGGGACAGGGGGATTGGGCAATCAGCCCCAGCATTTT.

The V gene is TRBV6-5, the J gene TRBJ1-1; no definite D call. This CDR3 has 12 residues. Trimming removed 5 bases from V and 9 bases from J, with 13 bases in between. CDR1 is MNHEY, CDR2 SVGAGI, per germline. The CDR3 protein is CASSPYKGQAFF. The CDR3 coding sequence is TGTGCCAGCAGTCCCTACAAGGGCCAAGCTTTCTTT.

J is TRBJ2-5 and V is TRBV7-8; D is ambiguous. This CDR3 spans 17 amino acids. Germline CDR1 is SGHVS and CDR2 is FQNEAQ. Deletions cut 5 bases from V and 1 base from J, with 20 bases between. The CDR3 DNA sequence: TGTGCCAGCAGCATCCTCGGAAGGATGGGGTCCCAAGAGACCCAGTACTTC. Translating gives CASSILGRMGSQETQYF.